These T cell receptor beta chains were read from a single sample in a study of cytomegalovirus exposure and HLA in healthy donors. Using immunoSEQ multiplex PCR, the repertoire was profiled, and TCRdb retains in-frame clones only, with some absent. The repertoire holds about 130,000 clones, approximately 78% seen once, with around 3.9% in the top ten. The sequencing input was PBMCs. These TCRs come from a middle-aged man in good health and CMV-seronegative. CDR3s include the opening cysteine and the closing phenylalanine or tryptophan. Clone size is stated in some rows and not others, as once, few, many or a class when expanded.

v_gene	j_gene	abundance	CDR3aa
TRBV4-2	TRBJ2-7	-	CASSQVNNEQYF
TRBV2	TRBJ2-5	-	CASSEASGLETQYF
TRBV7-9	TRBJ1-1	-	CASSDGTGSEAFF
TRBV11-2	TRBJ2-3	-	CASSLSNLPDTQYF
TRBV4-1	TRBJ1-1	-	CASSRALDTEAFF
TRBV4-1	TRBJ2-7	-	CASSPIGQGRTYEQYF
TRBV19	TRBJ1-1	few	CASSGRETEAFF
TRBV28	TRBJ1-6	once	CASSDSPYNSPLHF
TRBV7-9	TRBJ2-5	-	CASSSRTGVETQYF
TRBV7-6	TRBJ2-6	few	CASIRSGLISGANGLTF
TRBV6-5	TRBJ1-2	-	CASSISGGLGYGYTF
TRBV13	TRBJ2-2	-	CASSNYSEEELFF
TRBV29-1	TRBJ2-2	once	CSVVRNTGELFF
TRBV5-4	TRBJ1-1	-	CASSKNRDLFEAFF
TRBV11-3	TRBJ2-3	-	CASSLVAGSTDTQYF
TRBV29-1	TRBJ2-1	-	CSVEGGGQNNEQFF
TRBV28	TRBJ1-2	-	CASSKGAPYGYTF
TRBV30	TRBJ2-7	once	CAWSVGQVNPYEQYF
TRBV7-2	TRBJ2-3	-	CASSLGGLGDTQYF
TRBV2	TRBJ2-2	-	CASSDGLGGTGELFF
TRBV27	TRBJ1-5	-	CASSLQGNQPQHF
TRBV20-1	TRBJ1-3	-	CSATGGNTIYF
TRBV4-3	TRBJ2-7	-	CASSQGYRQDREQYF
TRBV25-1	TRBJ1-6	-	CASSQTAYSPLHF
TRBV6-5	TRBJ1-5	-	CATRRDRGRNQPQHF
TRBV7-9	TRBJ2-1	few	CASSSWSGAGWGEQFF
TRBV7-2	TRBJ1-4	-	CASSLGTSATNEKLFF
TRBV7-2	TRBJ2-7	-	CASSLLAGPSSYEQYF
TRBV9	TRBJ2-7	-	CASSGPEAEQYF
TRBV7-3	TRBJ1-1	-	CASSFQVNTEAFF
TRBV7-9	TRBJ2-7	-	CASSLNTKTGEGEQYF
TRBV5-4	TRBJ1-6	-	CASSLGTGGLFYNSPLHF
TRBV19	TRBJ2-4	-	CASSARDRSLAKNIQYF
TRBV6-5	TRBJ1-2	few	CASSSVDRAYGYTF
TRBV5-6	TRBJ2-2	-	CASSLGAGAITGELFF
TRBV14	TRBJ2-3	-	CASSQDRPTVQSTDTQYF
TRBV27	TRBJ2-2	once	CASSRSVTGELFF
TRBV6-6	TRBJ1-2	-	CASSRGQDYGYTF
TRBV29-1	TRBJ1-2	-	CSVEDRGGGRYGYTF
TRBV6-1	TRBJ1-5	few	CASRTWGGNQPQHF
TRBV12-5	TRBJ1-1	-	CASGLGTDEAFF
TRBV5-4	TRBJ1-6	-	CASSSGVAQNYNSPLHF
TRBV4-1	TRBJ2-5	few	CASSQTTRTVQETQYF
TRBV5-1	TRBJ2-5	-	CASSSTGGPMETQYF
TRBV27	TRBJ1-5	-	CASSLGQENQPQHF
TRBV4-2	TRBJ1-4	-	CASSQGPLGGTNEKLFF
TRBV15	TRBJ1-5	-	CATTGQAPFSNQPQHF
TRBV7-2	TRBJ2-2	-	CASSLYLAGGLANTGELFF
TRBV12-5	TRBJ1-5	-	CASGSGAYSNQPQHF
TRBV5-4	TRBJ2-5	-	CASTYRGGPETQYF
TRBV18	TRBJ1-2	-	CASSTATYGYTF
TRBV13	TRBJ2-1	few	CASSSRDRKNNEQFF
TRBV7-2	TRBJ2-2	-	CASSLDYSGELFF
TRBV27	TRBJ1-1	-	CASSVQAPFEAFF
TRBV5-1	TRBJ1-2	few	CASSLGRNYGYTF